This TCR beta chain derives from a study of regulatory T cells in long-lasting Graves disease. This clonotype has only a few counts. At one end, the junction sequence differs from germline, possibly due to a read error. Specified time point: newly diagnosed GD, antithyroid drugs for less than 3 months. PBMC RNA served as the TCR library source. The EDTA tubes were filled with 7 to 9.5 milliliters of drawn peripheral blood. This CDR3 region has 15 residues. Germline assignment: CDR1 SGDLS and CDR2 YYNGEE. Through Arm-PCR of CDR3 regions and iRepertoire HTBI primers, TCR beta libraries were built. TCRdb independently ran MiXCR on the multiplex PCR reads; one entry per CDR3 protein. The profile shows some 320,000 distinct CDR3 sequences, 18% of them singletons.

The input for sequencing was peripheral blood mononuclear cells (PBMCs), taken at new diagnosis, from a patient treated with antithyroid drugs. J is TRBJ2-1 and V is TRBV9, with no clear D. This TCR came from a female donor with Graves disease. In DNA form, the CDR3 reads TGTGCCAGCAGCGTAGGGCAGGACCTCTACAATGAGCAGTCCTTC. As protein: CASSVGQDLYNEQSF.